This T cell receptor beta chain was recorded in a study of cytotoxic CD8 clonotypes in ibrutinib-treated CLL. V was pared by 0 bases and J by 5 bases, with 10 bases of the junction left unmatched. Germline V gene sequence: CDR1 SGDLS, CDR2 YYNGEE. CDR3 length equals 17 residues. With respect to this clone: No antigen is known for it.

General study points: Progressing and sustained-remission patients had different sampling times.

Data came from immunoSEQ multiplex PCR; TCRdb stores just in-frame clones and leaves some out. The top ten clones hold around an eighth of a sample with approximately 200,000 clones, around 70% of them seen once. The V and J genes are TRBV9 and TRBJ2-5; 10 bases fit TRBD2. This TCR came from a human donor with chronic lymphocytic leukemia. The source material was PBMCs, sampled after 24 months of ibrutinib treatment. The CDR3 here is CASSVASGRASGETQYF. CDR3 sequence (DNA): TGTGCCAGCAGCGTAGCGAGCGGGAGGGCCTCGGGGGAGACCCAGTACTTC.